This TCR beta chain was identified during a study of neoadjuvant nivolumab and ipilimumab in lung cancer (dated by TCRdb to 2019 to 2021). Context from the whole study: Nivolumab was given at 3 mg/kg intravenously on days 1, 15 and 29, and the combination arm added ipilimumab 1 mg/kg on day 1 only. The primary endpoint of the trial was the rate of major pathologic response (MPR) in the intention-to-treat population of each study arm. A total of around 45 patients with operable NSCLC were treated in the trial, with around 23 randomized to nivolumab monotherapy and about 20 randomized to nivolumab plus ipilimumab. The study compared TCR repertoires in pretherapy (baseline) peripheral blood with TCR repertoires in tumors resected at surgery following neoadjuvant immune checkpoint blockade. Matched pretherapy and resected tumor pairs were analyzed for seven patients: four treated with nivolumab and three with nivolumab plus ipilimumab.

What the time point label conveys for this sample: at surgical resection after neoadjuvant nivolumab +/- ipilimumab. Samples were obtained from the phase 2 randomized NEOSTAR trial, in which neoadjuvant nivolumab or nivolumab plus ipilimumab followed by surgery was tested in operable NSCLC. The receptor library was made with the immunoSEQ multiplex PCR assay. Per the source publication's procedure: Repertoires were summarized in terms of richness and clonality, and significantly expanded and contracted clones between pre- and post-therapy samples were identified. TCRdb re-hosts the immuneACCESS table, in-frame sequences only. Its copies lack some clones; in the studies checked, an unresolved V gene accounts for under half of them, and the cause for the rest is not known. D and trimming were read from the DNA, whereas the V and J calls and clone size are those reported in that table. Across this sample there are 25,000 to 30,000 clones, with roughly 76% seen only once. The top ten clones comprise around a sixth of the sample.

A remark on this clone: Its antigen is still unknown. The sample holds no much larger clone one base away, and base qualities are not on file.

Broader findings and caveats from the paper: A positive correlation was observed between pretherapy blood TCR richness and richness in tumors resected after neoadjuvant therapy (Spearman R ≈ 0.8). From pretherapy to surgery, tumor T-cell richness and clonality increased in three of three dual-therapy tumors but in only two of four nivolumab-treated tumors. A small number of samples was subjected to TCR sequencing. No significant correlation was found between TCR clonality and pathologic tumor regression, and only one major-pathologic-response sample was available for the clonality analysis. TCR richness and clonality were greater in resected tumors than in tumor-adjacent uninvolved lung, and increases were seen in more dual-therapy-treated tumors.

Looking up the germline V gene yields CDR1 LGHNA and CDR2 YSLEER. V is clipped by 0 bases and J by 4 bases, and the sequence between their germline boundaries is 10 bases long. The CDR3 numbers 15 residues from cysteine through phenylalanine. Only CDR3 DNA is held: 45 bases, read in frame from base 1. In this chain, TRBV4-3 is recombined with TRBJ2-1; the D gene lacks a confident call. Sequenced material: tumor tissue, taken after neoadjuvant nivolumab, alone or with ipilimumab, at or shortly before surgery. The TCR originated in an adult with non-small cell lung cancer. The CDR3 loop reads CASSQEVGRYNEQFF. The bases read TGCGCCAGCAGCCAAGAGGTGGGTCGGTACAATGAGCAGTTCTTC.